Shown below are 18 T cell receptor beta chains from a single sample sequenced in a study of OX40 agonist ivuxolimab in advanced cancers. Generated by immunoSEQ multiplex PCR, the TCRdb table keeps only in-frame clones and is missing some. The sample shows over 45,000 clones, more than 65% of them seen only once. The source was CD4+ or CD8+ T cells sorted from blood, collected in a trial of the OX40 agonist ivuxolimab. These receptors all come from an adult with an advanced solid tumor such as melanoma, head and neck, liver or kidney cancer.

The genes are TRBV15 and TRBJ1-3, with D tentatively TRBD1 (5 bases). This CDR3 has 16 amino acids. Trimming took off 3 bases at V and 0 bases at J, with 12 bases between the two ends. The germline gives CDR1 LNHNV, CDR2 YYDKDF (reference sequence). CDR3 sequence reads: CATSSPAGDSGNTIYF. CDR3 bases: TGTGCCACCAGCAGCCCTGCGGGGGACTCTGGAAACACCATATATTTT.

The chain couples TRBV7-2 to TRBJ2-3; tentative D call: TRBD2 (5 bases). The CDR3 has 17 amino acids. The V gene lost 3 bases and the J gene lost 0 bases, with 16 bases spanning the gap. Germline CDR1 and CDR2: SGHTA and FQGNSA. CDR3 protein: CASSFVGGLTSTDTQYF. CDR3 sequence (DNA): TGTGCCAGCAGCTTCGTCGGAGGTCTCACTAGCACAGATACGCAGTATTTT.

In DNA form, the CDR3 reads TGCAGCGTTGACCAATTACCGGGACAGCTACCAGAGACCCAGTACTTC. It is translated as CSVDQLPGQLPETQYF. The chain combines TRBV29-1 with TRBJ2-5, with 7 bases lining up with TRBD1. J gave up 4 bases and V 3 bases, and 14 bases lay outside the gene matches. This CDR3 comprises 16 residues. The germline V gene has CDR1 SQVTM and CDR2 ANQGSEA.

In DNA form, the CDR3 reads TGTGCCACCCAGGGGGCGCAGGGCTACACCTTC. Its translation is CATQGAQGYTF. The chain joins TRBV6-1 to TRBJ1-2; TRBD1 matches at 8 bases. The CDR3 length is 11 residues. Germline V gives CDR1 MNHNS, CDR2 SASEGT. The ends lost 10 bases at V and 8 bases at J; junction bases unmatched: 6.

The V call is TRBV5-4, the J call TRBJ1-1, with 9 nucleotides matching TRBD1. V trimming: 4 bases; J trimming: 1 base; junction bases outside the gene matches: 2. Germline CDR1 reads SGHNT; CDR2 reads YYREEE (reference sequence). The CDR3 is 14 amino acids. The CDR3 DNA reads TGTGCCAGCAGCCCGGACAGGGGGAACACTGAAGCTTTCTTT. It encodes CASSPDRGNTEAFF.

The chain couples TRBV27 to TRBJ2-2; 11 bases align to TRBD2. Looked up from germline, CDR1 is MNHEY and CDR2 is SMNVEV (reference sequence). The CDR3 runs to 16 residues. J lost 6 bases, V lost 2 bases, and 5 bases had no gene match. In DNA, the CDR3 is TGTGCCAGCAGTTTAGTAGCGGGAGGGTTCGCCGGGGAGCTGTTTTTT. Translation gives CASSLVAGGFAGELFF.

The V gene is TRBV4-1, the J gene TRBJ1-6, with D uncertain. The CDR3 loop spans 16 amino acids. V lost 0 bases and J 11 bases, leaving 17 bases between the germline ends. Germline V lookup: CDR1 MGHRA, CDR2 YSYEKL. CDR3 sequence: CASSQDGSGLRAPLHF. In nucleotides, the CDR3 is TGCGCCAGCAGCCAAGATGGTTCGGGGTTGAGGGCACCCCTCCACTTT.

The genes are TRBV4-1 and TRBJ2-5, with TRBD1 as a possible D gene (6 bases). V was pared by 6 bases and J by 1 base, with 15 bases between. The CDR3 has 15 residues. Germline lookup yields CDR1 MGHRA and CDR2 YSYEKL. CDR3 nucleotides: TGCGCCAGCAGGCAAAGGACAGCTCTCCAAGAGACCCAGTACTTC. Protein: CASRQRTALQETQYF.

This chain links TRBV5-1 with TRBJ2-6; D unclear. Trimming shortened V by 4 bases and J by 0 bases, and 11 bases separated the two germline ends. Per germline, CDR1 SGHRS and CDR2 YFSETQ. CDR3 length equals 16 residues. The chain's CDR3 is CASSPVAGSGANVLTF. As DNA, the CDR3 is TGCGCCAGCAGCCCCGTTGCCGGCTCTGGGGCCAACGTCCTGACTTTC.

V usage is TRBV7-2 and J usage is TRBJ2-3; 14 bases map to TRBD2. V lost 5 bases to trimming and J lost 2 bases; unmatched junction nucleotides: 6. Germline assignment: CDR1 SGHTA and CDR2 FQGNSA. The length of the CDR3 is 17 residues. The chain's CDR3 is CASSLRLAGGTTDTQYF. Written as DNA, the CDR3 is TGTGCCAGCAGCCTGCGACTAGCGGGGGGGACCACAGATACGCAGTATTTT.

This chain joins TRBV19 and TRBJ1-1, with 7 positions matching TRBD1. There are 15 residues in the CDR3. The germline CDR1 and CDR2 sequences are LNHDA and SQIVND (reference sequence). Trimming removed 10 bases from V and 1 base from J; junction bases left unmatched: 12. CDR3: CATTPQTGANTEAFF. The CDR3 DNA reads as TGTGCCACCACGCCTCAAACAGGGGCGAACACTGAAGCTTTCTTT.

This clone occurred a few times. The V gene is TRBV6-5, the J gene TRBJ2-7, with D hard to call. CDR3 length equals 11 residues. Looked up from germline, CDR1 is MNHEY and CDR2 is SVGAGI. V lost 5 bases and J lost 4, with 6 bases in between. In nucleotides, the CDR3 is TGTGCCAGCAGTACCCAATACGAGCAGTACTTC. It yields the protein CASSTQYEQYF.

In its sample, this clone was seen a few times. The gene calls are TRBV5-1 and TRBJ1-1, with D unclear. Germline V lookup: CDR1 SGHRS, CDR2 YFSETQ. Trimming removed 0 bases at V and 2 bases at J, with 8 bases between. The CDR3 extends over 14 amino acids. CDR3: CASSLGGGNTEAFF. The CDR3 DNA sequence: TGCGCCAGCAGCTTGGGAGGCGGTAACACTGAAGCTTTCTTT.

This clone was detected a few times. The chain joins TRBV4-1 to TRBJ1-2; 8 bases align to TRBD1. The CDR3 covers 15 residues. CDR1 MGHRA and CDR2 YSYEKL come from the germline V gene. The J segment lost 3 bases and the V segment lost 4 bases, leaving 7 bases of the junction unmatched. The CDR3 loop reads CASSRTGGLDYGYTF. The CDR3 DNA is TGCGCCAGCAGCCGAACAGGGGGATTGGACTATGGCTACACCTTC.

The CDR3 spells CAGGQALNIQYF. The CDR3 region has the DNA TGTGCCGGAGGACAGGCCTTAAACATTCAGTACTTC. The genes are TRBV21-1 and TRBJ2-4; the table's D call, TRBD1, has no DNA check behind it. TRBV21-1 is recorded as a pseudogene. CDR3 size: 12 residues.

The V and J genes are TRBV11-2 and TRBJ1-4; TRBD1 agrees at 7 bases. The CDR3 loop spans 14 amino acids. Germline loops: CDR1 SGHAT, CDR2 FQNNGV. Losses at the gene ends were 5 bases for V and 3 bases for J; bases not matched to a gene: 3. DNA for the CDR3: TGTGCCAGCAGCGTGGGACAGTCTAATGAAAAACTGTTTTTT. Translating gives CASSVGQSNEKLFF.

This chain uses TRBV29-1 with TRBJ2-7, with TRBD1 matching over 8 bases. Trimming cost V 7 bases and J 11 bases; bases outside gene matches: 13. The CDR3 consists of 12 residues. Germline-derived CDR1 and CDR2 are SQVTM and ANQGSEA. The CDR3 DNA sequence: TGCAGCGCTGACAGGGGAGGTCCGGGCAAGTACTTC. It translates to CSADRGGPGKYF.

V is TRBV6-6 and J is TRBJ1-2; unclear D gene. CDR1 is MNHNY and CDR2 is SVGAGI in the germline V gene (reference sequence). Trimming removed 2 bases from V and 3 bases from J, with 4 bases in between. CDR3 length: 12 residues. This chain's CDR3 is CASSYVDYGYTF. The CDR3 DNA reads as TGTGCCAGCAGTTACGTGGACTATGGCTACACCTTC.